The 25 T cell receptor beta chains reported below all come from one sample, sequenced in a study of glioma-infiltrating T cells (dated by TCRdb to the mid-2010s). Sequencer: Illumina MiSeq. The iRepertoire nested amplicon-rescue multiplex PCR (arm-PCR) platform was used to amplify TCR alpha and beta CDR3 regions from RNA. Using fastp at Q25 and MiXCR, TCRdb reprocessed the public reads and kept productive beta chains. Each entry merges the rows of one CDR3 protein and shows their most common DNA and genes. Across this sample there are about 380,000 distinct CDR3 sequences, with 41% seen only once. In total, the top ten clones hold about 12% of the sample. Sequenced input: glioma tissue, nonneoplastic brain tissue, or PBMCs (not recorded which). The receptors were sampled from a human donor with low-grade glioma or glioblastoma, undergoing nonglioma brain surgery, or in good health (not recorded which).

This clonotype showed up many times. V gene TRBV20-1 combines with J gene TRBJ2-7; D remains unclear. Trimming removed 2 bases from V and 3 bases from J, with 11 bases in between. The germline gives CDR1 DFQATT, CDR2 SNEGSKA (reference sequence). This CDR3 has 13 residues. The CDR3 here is CSARMPPLYEQYF. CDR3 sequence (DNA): TGCAGTGCTAGAATGCCACCCCTCTACGAGCAGTACTTC.

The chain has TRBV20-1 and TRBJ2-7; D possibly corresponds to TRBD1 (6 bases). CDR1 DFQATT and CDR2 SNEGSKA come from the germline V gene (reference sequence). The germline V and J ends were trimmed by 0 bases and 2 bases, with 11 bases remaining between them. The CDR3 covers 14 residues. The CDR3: CSARERTAAYEQYF. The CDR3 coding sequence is TGCAGTGCTAGAGAAAGGACAGCCGCCTACGAGCAGTACTTC.

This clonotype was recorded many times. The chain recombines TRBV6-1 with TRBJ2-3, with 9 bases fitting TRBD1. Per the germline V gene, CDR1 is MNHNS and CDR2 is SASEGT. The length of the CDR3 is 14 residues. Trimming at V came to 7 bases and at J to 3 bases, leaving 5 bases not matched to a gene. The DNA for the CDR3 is TGTGCCAGCACGGCGGACAGGGGAACAGATACGCAGTATTTT. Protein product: CASTADRGTDTQYF.

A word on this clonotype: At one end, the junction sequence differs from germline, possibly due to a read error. The CDR3 reads CTSSPTGGNQPKHF. CDR3 bases: TGTACCAGCAGCCCCACAGGGGGCAATCAGCCCAAGCATTTT. The rearrangement uses TRBV27 and TRBJ1-5, with 9 bases that match TRBD1. The germline gives CDR1 MNHEY, CDR2 SMNVEV (reference sequence). CDR3 length: 14 residues.

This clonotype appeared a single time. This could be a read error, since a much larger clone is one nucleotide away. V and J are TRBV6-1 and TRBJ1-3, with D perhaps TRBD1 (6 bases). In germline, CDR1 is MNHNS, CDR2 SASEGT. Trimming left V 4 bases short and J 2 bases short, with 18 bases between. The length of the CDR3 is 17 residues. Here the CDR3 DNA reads TGTGCCAGCAGTGCGACAGGACTATCCTGGACTGGAAACACCATATATTTT. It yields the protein CASSATGLSWTGNTIYF.

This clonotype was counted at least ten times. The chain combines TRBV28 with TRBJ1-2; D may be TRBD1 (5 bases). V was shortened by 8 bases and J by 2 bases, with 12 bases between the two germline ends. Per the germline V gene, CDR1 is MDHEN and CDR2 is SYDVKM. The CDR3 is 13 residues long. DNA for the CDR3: TGTGCCAGCCACCCCAGGGCAAACTATGGCTACACCTTC. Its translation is CASHPRANYGYTF.

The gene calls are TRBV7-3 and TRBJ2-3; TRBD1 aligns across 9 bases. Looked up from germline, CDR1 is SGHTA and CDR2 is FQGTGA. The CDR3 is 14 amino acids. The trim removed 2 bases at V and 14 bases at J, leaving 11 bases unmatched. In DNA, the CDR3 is TGTGCCAGCAGCTTACGGTGGACAGGGGAAATTTCGTATTTT. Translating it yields CASSLRWTGEISYF.

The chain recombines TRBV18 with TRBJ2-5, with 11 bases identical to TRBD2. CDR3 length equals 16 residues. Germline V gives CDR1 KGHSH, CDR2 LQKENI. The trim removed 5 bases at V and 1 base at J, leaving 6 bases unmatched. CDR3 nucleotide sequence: TGTGCCAGCTCATCGGGACTAGCGGACTTCCAAGAGACCCAGTACTTC. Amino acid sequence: CASSSGLADFQETQYF.

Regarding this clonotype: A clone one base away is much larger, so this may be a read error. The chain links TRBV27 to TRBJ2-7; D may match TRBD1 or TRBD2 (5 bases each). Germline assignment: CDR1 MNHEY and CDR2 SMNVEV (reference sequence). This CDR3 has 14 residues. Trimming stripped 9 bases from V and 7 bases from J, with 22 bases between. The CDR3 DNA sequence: TGTGCCAGTACCGGGACCCCAAACGCATATGAGCAGTACTTC. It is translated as CASTGTPNAYEQYF.

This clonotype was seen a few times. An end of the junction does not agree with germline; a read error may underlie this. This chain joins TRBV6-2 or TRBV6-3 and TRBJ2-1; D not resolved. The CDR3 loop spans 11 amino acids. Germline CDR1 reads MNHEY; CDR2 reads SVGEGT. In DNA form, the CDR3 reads TGTGCCAGCAGTTCTTACAATGGGCAGTTCTTC. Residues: CASSSYNGQFF.

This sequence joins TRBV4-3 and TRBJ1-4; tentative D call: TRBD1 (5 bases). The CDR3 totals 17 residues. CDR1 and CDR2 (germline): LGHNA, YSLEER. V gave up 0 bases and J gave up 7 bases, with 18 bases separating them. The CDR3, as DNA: TGCGCCAGCAGCCAAGATCAAATCGGGAGGGGTGGTGAAAAACTGTTTTTT. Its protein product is CASSQDQIGRGGEKLFF.

The CDR3 DNA reads TGTGCCAGCAGGATAGACAGGGCTGGTGGCTACACCTTC. Translated: CASRIDRAGGYTF. This rearrangement joins TRBV28 to TRBJ1-2; 7 bases match TRBD1. The CDR3 extends over 13 amino acids. Trimming cost V 6 bases and J 7 bases; bases outside gene matches: 8. The germline V gene has CDR1 MDHEN and CDR2 SYDVKM.

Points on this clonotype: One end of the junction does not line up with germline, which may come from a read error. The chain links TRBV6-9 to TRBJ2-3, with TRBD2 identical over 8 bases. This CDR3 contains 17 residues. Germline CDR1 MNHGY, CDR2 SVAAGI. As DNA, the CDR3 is TGTGCCGGCAGTTACCCCGGGGCGGGAGGTCCCACAGATACGCAGTATTTT. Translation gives CAGSYPGAGGPTDTQYF.

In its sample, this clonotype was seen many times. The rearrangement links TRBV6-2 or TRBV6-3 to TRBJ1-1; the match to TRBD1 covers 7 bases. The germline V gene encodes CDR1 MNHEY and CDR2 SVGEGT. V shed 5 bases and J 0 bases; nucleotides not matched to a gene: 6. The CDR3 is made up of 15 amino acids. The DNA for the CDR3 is TGTGCCAGCAGTGTGAGGGGGCTCATGAACACTGAAGCTTTCTTT. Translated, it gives CASSVRGLMNTEAFF.

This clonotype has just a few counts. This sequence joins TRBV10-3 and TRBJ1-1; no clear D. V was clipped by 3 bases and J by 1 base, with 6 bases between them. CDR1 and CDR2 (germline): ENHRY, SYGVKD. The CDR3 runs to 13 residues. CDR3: CAISDPWNTEAFF. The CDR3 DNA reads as TGTGCCATCAGTGATCCCTGGAACACTGAAGCTTTCTTT.

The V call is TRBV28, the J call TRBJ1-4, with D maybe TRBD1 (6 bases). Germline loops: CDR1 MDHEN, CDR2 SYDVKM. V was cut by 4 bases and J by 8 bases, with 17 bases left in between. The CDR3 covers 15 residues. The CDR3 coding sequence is TGTGCCAGCAGTTCCCCACGACAGGAGGGCGAAAAACTGTTTTTT. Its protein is CASSSPRQEGEKLFF.

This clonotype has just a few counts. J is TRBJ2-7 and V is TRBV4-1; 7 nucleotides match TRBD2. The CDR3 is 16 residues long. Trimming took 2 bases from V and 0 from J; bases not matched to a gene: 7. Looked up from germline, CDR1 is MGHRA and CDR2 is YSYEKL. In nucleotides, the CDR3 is TGCGCCAGCAGCCAATCAGCGGGATCCAGCTCCTACGAGCAGTACTTC. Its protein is CASSQSAGSSSYEQYF.

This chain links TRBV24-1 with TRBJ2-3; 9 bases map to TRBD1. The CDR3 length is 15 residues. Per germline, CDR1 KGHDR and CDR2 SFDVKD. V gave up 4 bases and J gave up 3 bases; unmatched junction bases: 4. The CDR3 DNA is TGTGCCACCAGTGAATCCGGGACAGGGACAGATACGCAGTATTTT. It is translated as CATSESGTGTDTQYF.

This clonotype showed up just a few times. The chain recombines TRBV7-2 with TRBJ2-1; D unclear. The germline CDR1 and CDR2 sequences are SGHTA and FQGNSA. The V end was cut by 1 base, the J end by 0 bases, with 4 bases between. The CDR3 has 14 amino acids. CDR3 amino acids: CASSLDSSYNEQFF. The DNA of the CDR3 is TGTGCCAGCAGCTTAGACAGCTCCTACAATGAGCAGTTCTTC.

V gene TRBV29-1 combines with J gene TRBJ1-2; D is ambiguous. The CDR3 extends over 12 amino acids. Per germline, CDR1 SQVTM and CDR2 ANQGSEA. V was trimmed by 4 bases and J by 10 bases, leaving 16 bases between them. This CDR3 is CSVGENSPLYTF. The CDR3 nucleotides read TGCAGCGTTGGGGAGAACAGCCCGCTCTACACCTTC.

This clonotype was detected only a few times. CDR3 nucleotide sequence: TGTGCCAGCAGCTTAAATTCCGGGGAGGAGACCCAGTACTTC. The encoded protein is CASSLNSGEETQYF. The chain links TRBV7-9 to TRBJ2-5, with D possibly TRBD2 on 5 matching bases. CDR1 is SEHNR and CDR2 is FQNEAQ in the germline V gene (reference sequence). This CDR3 is 14 amino acids long. The germline V and J ends were trimmed by 2 bases and 5 bases, with 12 bases remaining between them.

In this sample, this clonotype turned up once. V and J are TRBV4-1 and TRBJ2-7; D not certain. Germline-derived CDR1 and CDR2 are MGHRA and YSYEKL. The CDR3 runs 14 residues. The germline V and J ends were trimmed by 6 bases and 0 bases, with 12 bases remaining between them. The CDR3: CASRLWTGSYEQYF. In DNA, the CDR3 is TGCGCCAGCAGACTCTGGACGGGCTCCTACGAGCAGTACTTC.

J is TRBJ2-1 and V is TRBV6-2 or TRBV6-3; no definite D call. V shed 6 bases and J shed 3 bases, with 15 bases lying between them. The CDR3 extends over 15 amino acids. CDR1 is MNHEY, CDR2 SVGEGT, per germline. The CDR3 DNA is TGTGCCAGCAGCGTAGATGTCTCGGACTACAATGAGCAGTTCTTC. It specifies CASSVDVSDYNEQFF.

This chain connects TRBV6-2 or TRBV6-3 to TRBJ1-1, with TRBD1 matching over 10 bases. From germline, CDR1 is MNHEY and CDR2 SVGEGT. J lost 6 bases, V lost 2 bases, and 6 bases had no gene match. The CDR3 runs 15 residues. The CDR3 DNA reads TGTGCCAGCAGTTACAGGAAGACAGGGGGCTCTGAAGCTTTCTTT. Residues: CASSYRKTGGSEAFF.

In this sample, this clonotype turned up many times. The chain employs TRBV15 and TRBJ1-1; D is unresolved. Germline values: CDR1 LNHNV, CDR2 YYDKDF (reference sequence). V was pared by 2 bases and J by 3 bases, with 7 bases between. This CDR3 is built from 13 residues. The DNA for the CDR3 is TGTGCCACCAGCAGATTCCCACACACTGAAGCTTTCTTT. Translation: CATSRFPHTEAFF.